The 4 T cell receptor beta chains given below trace back to one sample, sequenced in a study of chemoradiotherapy in HPV16-positive cancers. Data came from immunoSEQ multiplex PCR; TCRdb stores just in-frame clones and leaves some out. The data show about 5,800 clones, 88% seen once. Sample: blood, taken from a patient who underwent chemoradiotherapy. The source of these receptors is a human donor with HPV-associated anogenital cancer.

This chain joins TRBV7-9 and TRBJ2-1, with 7 bases lining up with TRBD2. Germline V CDR1 and CDR2: SEHNR, FQNEAQ (reference sequence). CDR3 size: 16 residues. The V segment lost 0 bases and the J segment 4 bases; nucleotides outside the gene matches: 6. This chain's CDR3 is CASSLASGLVYNEQFF. The CDR3 coding sequence is TGTGCCAGCAGCTTAGCTAGCGGACTAGTATACAATGAGCAGTTCTTC.

The V call is TRBV5-1, the J call TRBJ1-4; D not certain. V dropped 2 bases and J dropped 5 bases, with 10 bases sitting between them. The CDR3 has 14 amino acids. The V gene's germline CDR1 is SGHRS and CDR2 YFSETQ. The CDR3: CASSFDDQNEKLFF. The CDR3 DNA follows: TGCGCCAGCAGCTTCGACGATCAAAATGAAAAACTGTTTTTT.

J is TRBJ1-2 and V is TRBV2, with TRBD1 as a possible D gene (6 bases). This CDR3 is built from 12 residues. Trimming removed 7 bases at V and 5 bases at J, with 11 bases between. CDR1 SNHLY and CDR2 FYNNEI come from the germline V gene. Written as DNA, the CDR3 is TGTGCCAGCACTGGGACACCTTATGGCTACACCTTC. This sequence encodes CASTGTPYGYTF.

The V call is TRBV7-9, the J call TRBJ2-3; TRBD2 agrees at 8 bases. Losses at the gene ends were 5 bases for V and 1 base for J; bases not matched to a gene: 11. The CDR3 spans 17 residues. The V gene's germline CDR1 is SEHNR and CDR2 FQNEAQ (reference sequence). CDR3 DNA: TGTGCCAGCAGCCGTACGGGGGGGAGAAGACGCACAGATACGCAGTATTTT. It yields the protein CASSRTGGRRRTDTQYF.